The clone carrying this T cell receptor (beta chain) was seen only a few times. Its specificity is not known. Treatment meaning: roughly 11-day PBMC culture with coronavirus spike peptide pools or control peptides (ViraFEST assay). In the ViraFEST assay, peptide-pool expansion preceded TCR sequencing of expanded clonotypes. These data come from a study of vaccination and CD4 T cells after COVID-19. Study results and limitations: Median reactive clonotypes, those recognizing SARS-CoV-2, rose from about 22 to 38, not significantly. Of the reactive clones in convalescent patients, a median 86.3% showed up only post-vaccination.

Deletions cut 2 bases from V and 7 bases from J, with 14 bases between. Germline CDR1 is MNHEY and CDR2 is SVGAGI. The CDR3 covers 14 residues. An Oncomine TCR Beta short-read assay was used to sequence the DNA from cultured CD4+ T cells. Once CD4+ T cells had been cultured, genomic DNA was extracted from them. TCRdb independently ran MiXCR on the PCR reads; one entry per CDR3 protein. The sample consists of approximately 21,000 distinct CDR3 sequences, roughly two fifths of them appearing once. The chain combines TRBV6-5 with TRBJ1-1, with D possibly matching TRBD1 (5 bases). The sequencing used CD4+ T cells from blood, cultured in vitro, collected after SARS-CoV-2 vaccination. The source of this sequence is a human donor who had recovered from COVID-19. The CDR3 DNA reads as TGTGCCAGCAGTTACCAGAGAAGCACAGGTGAAGCTTTCTTT. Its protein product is CASSYQRSTGEAFF.